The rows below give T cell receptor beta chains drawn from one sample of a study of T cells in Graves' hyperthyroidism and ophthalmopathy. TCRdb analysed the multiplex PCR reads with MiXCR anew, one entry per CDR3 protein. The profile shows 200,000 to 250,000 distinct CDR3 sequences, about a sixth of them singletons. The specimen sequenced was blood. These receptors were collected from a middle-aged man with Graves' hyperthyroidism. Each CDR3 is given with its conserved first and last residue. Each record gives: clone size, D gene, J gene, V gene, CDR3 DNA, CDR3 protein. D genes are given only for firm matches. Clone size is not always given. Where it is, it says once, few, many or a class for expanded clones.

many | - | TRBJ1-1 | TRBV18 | TGTGCCAGCTCACCTATCGTCATGAACACTGAAGCTTTCTTT | CASSPIVMNTEAFF
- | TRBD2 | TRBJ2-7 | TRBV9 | TGTGCCAGCAGCGCGGGGGGCGAGCAGTACTTC | CASSAGGEQYF
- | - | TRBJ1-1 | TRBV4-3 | TGCGCCAGCAGCAGACAGGTTCGTCGTGGCACTGAAGCTTTCTTT | CASSRQVRRGTEAFF
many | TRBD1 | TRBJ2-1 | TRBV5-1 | TGCGCCAGCAGTGTCCGGGACAGGGTATCCTATGAGCAGTTCTTC | CASSVRDRVSYEQFF
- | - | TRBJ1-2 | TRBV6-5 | TGTGCCAGCAGTTACGCTTTCACGGAGACCTGGGGCTACACCTTC | CASSYAFTETWGYTF
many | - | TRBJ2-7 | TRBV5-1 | TGCGCCAGCAGCTTGGCACTGACGGGGACCTACGAGCAGTACTTC | CASSLALTGTYEQYF
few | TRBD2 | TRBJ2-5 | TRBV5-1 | TGCGCCAGCAGCCCGCTGGGGAGGCTAGCGGGTTCGGAGACCCAGTACTTC | CASSPLGRLAGSETQYF
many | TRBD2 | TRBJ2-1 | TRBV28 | TGTGCCAGCAGTTTAGATCTTAGCGGGGGGGCATACAATGAGCAGTTCTTC | CASSLDLSGGAYNEQFF
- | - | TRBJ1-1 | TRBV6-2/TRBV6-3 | TGTGCCAGCAGTTTCAGCCACATGAACACTGAAGCTTTCTTT | CASSFSHMNTEAFF
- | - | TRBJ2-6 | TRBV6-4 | TGTGCCAGCAGTTACTCGGAGGCTCCTGGGGCCAACGTCCTGACTTTC | CASSYSEAPGANVLTF
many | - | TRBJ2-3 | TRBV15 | TGTGCCACCAGCAGAGAAGCGGCTAGCCTACTGACAGATACGCAGTATTTT | CATSREAASLLTDTQYF
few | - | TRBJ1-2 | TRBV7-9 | TGTGCTCGCCGTGATAACTATGGCTACACCTTC | CARRDNYGYTF
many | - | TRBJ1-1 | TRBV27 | TGTGCCAGCAGTTTTTTGGGACTTACGAACACTGAAGCTTTCTTT | CASSFLGLTNTEAFF
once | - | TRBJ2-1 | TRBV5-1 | TGCGCCAGCAGCTCCGGACTTGCCGCGCAGTTCTTC | CASSSGLAAQFF
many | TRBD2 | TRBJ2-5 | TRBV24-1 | TGTGCCACCAGTGGTACTCTAGCGGGGGATCAAGAGACCCAGTACTTC | CATSGTLAGDQETQYF
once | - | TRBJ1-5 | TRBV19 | TGTGCCTCAACCCCCTCTTACTCGGGGTGGCAGCCCCAGCATTTT | CASTPSYSGWQPQHF
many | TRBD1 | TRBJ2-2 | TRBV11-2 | TGTGCCAGCAGCCTAGGGACAGGCATGAACACCGGGGAGCTGTTTTTT | CASSLGTGMNTGELFF
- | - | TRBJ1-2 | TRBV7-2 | TGTGCCAGCAGCCCTAATGGAGGGGGGGCGGCCTATGGCTACACCTTC | CASSPNGGGAAYGYTF
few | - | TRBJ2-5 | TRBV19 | TGTGCCAGTAGTATGCGGGGACAATACCAAGAGACCCAGTACTTC | CASSMRGQYQETQYF
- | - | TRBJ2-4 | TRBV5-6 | TGTGCCAGCAGCTCGACTAGGGACAGACAGTACTTC | CASSSTRDRQYF
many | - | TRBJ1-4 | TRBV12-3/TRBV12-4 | TGTGCCAGCAGTTTCGGGGACGGAACAAATGAAAAACTGTTTTTT | CASSFGDGTNEKLFF
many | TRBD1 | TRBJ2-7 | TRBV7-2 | TGTGCCAGCAGCCTAGGAACGGGACAGTCCTACGAGCAGTACTTC | CASSLGTGQSYEQYF
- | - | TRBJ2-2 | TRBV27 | TGTGCCAGCACCTCTTACCGGAGGGGTAACACCGGGGAGCTGTTTTTT | CASTSYRRGNTGELFF
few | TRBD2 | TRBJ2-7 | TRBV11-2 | TGTGCCAGCAGCTTAGACCTGAGCGGGGGCCGCAGCTACGAGCAGTACTTC | CASSLDLSGGRSYEQYF
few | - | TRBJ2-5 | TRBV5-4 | TGTGCCAGCAGCCGAGGAAAACATGGGGAGTACTTC | CASSRGKHGEYF
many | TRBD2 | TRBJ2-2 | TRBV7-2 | TGTGCCAGCAGAACCCCTAGCGGACCGAACACCGGGGAGCTGTTTTTT | CASRTPSGPNTGELFF
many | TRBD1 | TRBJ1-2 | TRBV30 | TGTGCCTGGAGCCAAGGGACAGGGGGCAACTATGGCTACACCTTC | CAWSQGTGGNYGYTF
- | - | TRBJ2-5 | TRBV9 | TGTGCCAGCAGCTCGGACTGGAGGGGAGAGACCCAGTACTTC | CASSSDWRGETQYF
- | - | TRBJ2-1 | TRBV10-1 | TGCACCAGCAGCACGGGCTACAATGAGCAGTTCTTC | CTSSTGYNEQFF
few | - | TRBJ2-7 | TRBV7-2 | TGTGCCAGCAGCTTAGGAGTAGGCGGGGAGCAGTACTTC | CASSLGVGGEQYF
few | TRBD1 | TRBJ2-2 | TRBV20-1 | TGCAGTGCTAGGGGACTTCGACAGGGGGCTCCGAGGCTGTTTTTT | CSARGLRQGAPRLFF
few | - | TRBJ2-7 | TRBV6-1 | TGTGCCAGCAGACCCAGGTACCTCTACGAGCAGTACTTC | CASRPRYLYEQYF
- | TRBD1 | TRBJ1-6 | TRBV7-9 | TGTGCCAGCAGCCCCGTGGGGACAGGGGGCTCACCCCTCCACTTT | CASSPVGTGGSPLHF
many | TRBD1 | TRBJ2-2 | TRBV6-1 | TGTGCCAGCAACCACAGGGGACCGAACACCGGGGAGCTGTTTTTT | CASNHRGPNTGELFF
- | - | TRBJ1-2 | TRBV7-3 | TGTGCCAGCTTCGGTCGATTTTTATATGGCTACACCTTC | CASFGRFLYGYTF
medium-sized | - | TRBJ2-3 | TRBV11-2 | TGTGCCAGCAGCAAAACTAGCCAGGGGGTCATCACAGATACGCAGTATTTT | CASSKTSQGVITDTQYF
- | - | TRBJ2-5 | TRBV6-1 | TGTGCCAGCAGGGAAGGAGGGACCCAAGAGACCCAGTACTTC | CASREGGTQETQYF
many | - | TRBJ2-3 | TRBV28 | TGTGCCAGCAGTCCCTGGGTTTCAGATACGCAGTATTTT | CASSPWVSDTQYF
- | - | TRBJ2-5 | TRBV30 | TGTGCCTGGAGTGGACGGGGGCAAGAGACCCAGTACTTC | CAWSGRGQETQYF